Below are 31 T cell receptor beta chains sequenced from a single sample in a study of cytomegalovirus exposure and HLA in healthy donors. Profiling relied on immunoSEQ multiplex PCR, and the TCRdb table lists in-frame clones only, not all of them. The repertoire holds fewer than 200,000 clones, with roughly 95% as singletons. Sequencing was done on a sample of PBMCs. Receptors were obtained from a young woman in good health and CMV-seronegative.

The chain joins TRBV14 to TRBJ2-2; 10 bases match TRBD1. The trim removed 1 base at V and 1 base at J, leaving 6 bases unmatched. The CDR3 is 18 residues long. Germline CDR1 SGHDN, CDR2 FVKESK. The CDR3 DNA follows: TGTGCCAGCAGCCAAGCAGGGACAGGGGTGAGGAACACCGGGGAGCTGTTTTTT. Translating it yields CASSQAGTGVRNTGELFF. Based on the CDR3 plus reference TRBV14 and TRBJ2-2, the full variable domain is EAGVTQFPSHSVIEKGQTVTLRCDPISGHDNLYWYRRVMGKEIKFLLHFVKESKQDESGMPNNRFLAERTGGTYSTLKVQPAELEDSGVYFCASSQAGTGVRNTGELFFGEGSRLTVL.

CDR3 DNA sequence: TGCAGCGCCCCCGGAAGGGGTAGCTCCTACAATGAGCAGTTCTTC. Residues: CSAPGRGSSYNEQFF. The gene calls are TRBV29-1 and TRBJ2-1, with a weak D call TRBD1 (5 bases). CDR1 is SQVTM and CDR2 is ANQGSEA in the germline V gene. V shed 7 bases and J shed 0 bases, with 16 bases lying between them. The CDR3 has 15 residues.

The chain joins TRBV18 to TRBJ1-1; no clear D gene. V was shortened by 1 base and J by 3 bases, with 6 bases between the two germline ends. The germline V gene has CDR1 KGHSH and CDR2 LQKENI. This CDR3 contains 13 residues. CDR3 sequence: CASSPRLDTEAFF. In DNA, the CDR3 is TGTGCCAGCTCACCACGGTTAGACACTGAAGCTTTCTTT. Together with reference TRBV18 and TRBJ1-1, the CDR3 gives the full variable domain: NAGVMQNPRHLVRRRGQEARLRCSPMKGHSHVYWYRQLPEEGLKFMVYLQKENIIDESGMPKERFSAEFPKEGPSILRIQQVVRGDSAAYFCASSPRLDTEAFFGQGTRLTVV.

The count of this clone is one. J is TRBJ1-3 and V is TRBV4-2, with 9 positions matching TRBD1. This CDR3 has 18 residues. Unmatched junction bases numbered 10, after V lost 4 bases and J lost 0 bases. From germline, CDR1 is LGHNA and CDR2 YNFKEQ. CDR3 DNA sequence: TGTGCCAGCAGCCGAATCCCGGGACAGGGTTACTCTGGAAACACCATATATTTT. Its translation is CASSRIPGQGYSGNTIYF.

The V and J genes are TRBV4-2 and TRBJ1-2, with a weak D call TRBD1 (6 bases). Germline CDR1 and CDR2: LGHNA and YNFKEQ. Deletions cut 0 bases from V and 7 bases from J, with 9 bases between. The CDR3 consists of 13 residues. In nucleotides, the CDR3 is TGTGCCAGCAGCCAAGATCCAGGGGCTGGCTACACCTTC. This sequence encodes CASSQDPGAGYTF.

This sequence joins TRBV4-1 and TRBJ2-7, with D hard to call. V dropped 0 bases and J dropped 1 base, with 10 bases sitting between them. The V gene's germline CDR1 is MGHRA and CDR2 YSYEKL. This CDR3 has 15 amino acids. The CDR3 spells CASSQELRVSYEQYF. As DNA, the CDR3 is TGCGCCAGCAGCCAAGAGTTACGAGTTTCCTACGAGCAGTACTTC.

The chain is built from TRBV19 and TRBJ2-7; a possible D gene is TRBD2 (5 bases). The CDR3 contains 14 residues. Germline assignment: CDR1 LNHDA and CDR2 SQIVND (reference sequence). V lost 10 bases, J lost 2 bases, and 18 bases lay in between. CDR3 protein: CATALSGSPYEQYF. CDR3 in DNA: TGTGCCACCGCCCTTTCGGGGTCCCCCTACGAGCAGTACTTC.

The V and J genes are TRBV7-6 and TRBJ1-6; no clear D gene. Trimming shortened V by 8 bases and J by 9 bases, and 14 bases separated the two germline ends. The CDR3 covers 13 residues. CDR1 is SGHVS, CDR2 FNYEAQ, per germline. The chain's CDR3 is CASGTSRGSPLHF. CDR3 bases: TGTGCCAGCGGAACTTCTCGGGGTTCACCCCTCCACTTT.

The chain has TRBV12-5 and TRBJ1-1; D is uncertain. Trimming took 5 bases from V and 5 from J, leaving 9 bases between them. CDR3 length: 12 residues. CDR1 and CDR2 from the germline V gene are LGHNT and FRNRAP. The DNA for the CDR3 is TGTGCTAGTGGTCTTGGCGGGACTGAAGCTTTCTTT. It yields the protein CASGLGGTEAFF.

The chain uses TRBV7-3 and TRBJ2-3, with a weak D call TRBD1 (6 bases). CDR3 length: 15 residues. Trimming cost V 7 bases and J 1 base, with 15 bases left between them. Looked up from germline, CDR1 is SGHTA and CDR2 is FQGTGA. Written as DNA, the CDR3 is TGTGCCAGCACCCCAGGGGCAGGGGGCACAGATACGCAGTATTTT. Its translation: CASTPGAGGTDTQYF.

This clone was seen once. V and J are TRBV5-4 and TRBJ1-2; no clear D. The CDR3 runs to 13 residues. V was trimmed by 6 bases and J by 4 bases, leaving 13 bases between them. Germline V gene lookup returns CDR1 SGHNT and CDR2 YYREEE (reference sequence). CDR3 amino acids: CASNVAGIYGYTF. In DNA form, the CDR3 reads TGTGCCAGCAATGTTGCAGGCATCTATGGCTACACCTTC.

This sequence joins TRBV11-2 and TRBJ2-1; 7 bases map to TRBD2. This CDR3 is 14 amino acids long. V gave up 5 bases and J gave up 6 bases; unmatched junction bases: 7. Germline V gives CDR1 SGHAT, CDR2 FQNNGV. Here the CDR3 DNA reads TGTGCCAGCAGCCTACTCCGGACTAGCAATGAGCAGTTCTTC. As protein: CASSLLRTSNEQFF.

The CDR3 loop is CASSGGGLEEQYF. DNA of the CDR3: TGCGCCAGCAGCGGAGGGGGCTTAGAGGAGCAGTACTTC. The J gene is TRBJ2-7, the V gene TRBV5-1, with a possible D match to TRBD1 (7 bases). This CDR3 has 13 residues. V shed 4 bases and J shed 7 bases, with 15 bases lying between them. Per germline, CDR1 SGHRS and CDR2 YFSETQ.

The chain recombines TRBV19 with TRBJ1-2, with 10 bases matching TRBD1. The V segment lost 7 bases and the J segment 3 bases; nucleotides outside the gene matches: 5. Germline V gives CDR1 LNHDA, CDR2 SQIVND (reference sequence). The CDR3 is 14 residues long. This CDR3 reads CASTQTGGHYGYTF. The CDR3 DNA is TGTGCCAGTACCCAGACAGGGGGCCACTATGGCTACACCTTC.

The chain combines TRBV5-1 with TRBJ1-1; no clear D. The V gene's germline CDR1 is SGHRS and CDR2 YFSETQ. This CDR3 has 17 residues. V was cut by 1 base and J by 0 bases, with 16 bases left in between. CDR3 bases: TGCGCCAGCAGCTTGTTTGGCCTGTCCGGGATGAACACTGAAGCTTTCTTT. Encoded protein: CASSLFGLSGMNTEAFF.

The V gene is TRBV7-2, the J gene TRBJ2-4, with 7 bases aligning to TRBD2. V lost 6 bases to trimming and J lost 1 base; unmatched junction nucleotides: 12. Germline values: CDR1 SGHTA, CDR2 FQGNSA. This CDR3 is built from 17 residues. The CDR3 DNA is TGTGCCAGCAGGGCCGCCTGGGGGGGATCGGCCAAAAACATTCAGTACTTC. It is translated as CASRAAWGGSAKNIQYF. Full variable domain (rest looked up from reference TRBV7-2 and TRBJ2-4): GAGVSQSPSNKVTEKGKDVELRCDPISGHTALYWYRQSLGQGLEFLIYFQGNSAPDKSGLPSDRFSAERTGGSVSTLTIQRTQQEDSAVYLCASRAAWGGSAKNIQYFGAGTRLSVL.

This clone has only one observation. V usage is TRBV5-1 and J usage is TRBJ2-6; D call uncertain. This CDR3 region has 14 residues. Germline CDR1 reads SGHRS; CDR2 reads YFSETQ. Trimming left V 5 bases short and J 0 bases short, with 6 bases between. The CDR3 spells CASSSSSGANVLTF. The CDR3 region has the DNA TGCGCCAGCAGTTCGAGCTCTGGGGCCAACGTCCTGACTTTC.

The V and J genes are TRBV2 and TRBJ1-4; unclear D gene. Germline V gives CDR1 SNHLY, CDR2 FYNNEI. V lost 2 bases and J lost 4, with 11 bases in between. The length of the CDR3 is 15 residues. DNA for the CDR3: TGTGCCAGCAGTGAAAATGGGCGGGATAATGAAAAACTGTTTTTT. Its protein is CASSENGRDNEKLFF.

The V gene is TRBV11-3, the J gene TRBJ2-1; 12 bases are shared with TRBD2. Germline CDR1 and CDR2: SGHNT and YENEEA. The CDR3 runs to 18 residues. J lost 5 bases, V lost 5 bases, and 13 bases had no gene match. CDR3 loop: CASSGPRLAGGLDNEQFF. Written as DNA, the CDR3 is TGTGCCAGCAGCGGCCCGCGTCTAGCGGGGGGGCTGGACAATGAGCAGTTCTTC.

The chain recombines TRBV27 with TRBJ2-7; 7 bases are shared with TRBD1. The CDR3 is made up of 13 amino acids. CDR1 is MNHEY and CDR2 is SMNVEV in the germline V gene (reference sequence). Unmatched junction bases numbered 3, after V lost 6 bases and J lost 1 base. For the CDR3, the DNA is TGTGCCAGCAGGGGGACAGCGTCCTACGAGCAGTACTTC. The encoded protein is CASRGTASYEQYF.

The V gene is TRBV29-1, the J gene TRBJ2-7, with D perhaps matching TRBD2 (7 bases). CDR1 and CDR2 (germline): SQVTM, ANQGSEA. The V gene lost 4 bases and the J gene lost 3 bases, with 13 bases spanning the gap. The CDR3 contains 13 residues. The CDR3 reads CSVVGGAGYEQYF. The DNA of the CDR3 is TGCAGCGTTGTGGGGGGGGCGGGCTACGAGCAGTACTTC.

This clone was observed once. The chain links TRBV19 to TRBJ2-3; D possibly corresponds to TRBD2 (7 bases). V was cut by 8 bases and J by 6 bases, with 18 bases left in between. The germline V gene encodes CDR1 LNHDA and CDR2 SQIVND (reference sequence). The CDR3 is 14 residues long. The CDR3 sequence is CASSKAGALDTQYF. For the CDR3, the DNA is TGTGCCAGTTCAAAGGCGGGGGCCTTGGATACGCAGTATTTT.

The gene calls are TRBV7-9 and TRBJ2-7, with 7 bases identical to TRBD1. V shed 5 bases and J 5 bases; nucleotides not matched to a gene: 9. Germline V gene sequence: CDR1 SEHNR, CDR2 FQNEAQ (reference sequence). The CDR3 spans 14 residues. The CDR3 region is CASSPLQGVHEQYF. CDR3 bases: TGTGCCAGCAGCCCCCTCCAGGGGGTCCACGAGCAGTACTTC. The entire variable domain, with the rest obtained from reference TRBV7-9 and TRBJ2-7, is as follows: DTGVSQNPRHKITKRGQNVTFRCDPISEHNRLYWYRQTLGQGPEFLTYFQNEAQLEKSRLLSDRFSAERPKGSFSTLEIQRTEQGDSAMYLCASSPLQGVHEQYFGPGTRLTVT.

V is TRBV5-5 and J is TRBJ2-7; 7 bases align to TRBD2. The CDR3 loop spans 14 amino acids. Trimming removed 2 bases from V and 0 bases from J; junction bases left unmatched: 2. CDR1 and CDR2 (germline): SGHKS, YYEKEE (reference sequence). This chain's CDR3 is CASSFGGSSYEQYF. In DNA form, the CDR3 reads TGTGCCAGCAGCTTCGGGGGGAGCTCCTACGAGCAGTACTTC.

This clone was seen just once. Other DNA sequences from this sample encode an identical CDR3 as well. The chain is built from TRBV5-1 and TRBJ2-1; 7 nucleotides match TRBD2. Per the germline V gene, CDR1 is SGHRS and CDR2 is YFSETQ. Unmatched junction bases numbered 1, after V lost 1 base and J lost 3 bases. The CDR3 is 14 residues long. The CDR3 DNA reads as TGCGCCAGCAGCTTGACGGGGGGCTACAATGAGCAGTTCTTC. The encoded protein is CASSLTGGYNEQFF.

This clone came up once. The V gene is TRBV6-1, the J gene TRBJ2-7; 11 bases map to TRBD1. The CDR3 length is 16 residues. Per the germline V gene, CDR1 is MNHNS and CDR2 is SASEGT. With 4 bases clipped from V and 2 bases from J, the junction kept 7 bases outside the gene matches. DNA for the CDR3: TGTGCCAGCAGTGCCACTCCGGGACAGGGGGCCTACGAGCAGTACTTC. As protein: CASSATPGQGAYEQYF.

V gene TRBV5-1 combines with J gene TRBJ2-3; 14 bases fit TRBD2. J gave up 5 bases and V 0 bases, and 2 bases lay outside the gene matches. Germline V gene data show CDR1 as SGHRS and CDR2 as YFSETQ. The length of the CDR3 is 16 residues. The CDR3 coding sequence is TGCGCCAGCAGCTTGGCGACTAGCGGGGGGGAAGATACGCAGTATTTT. Residues: CASSLATSGGEDTQYF.

V is TRBV6-1 and J is TRBJ2-7; tentative D call: TRBD1 (7 bases). The CDR3 contains 15 residues. Trimming removed 2 bases from V and 3 bases from J, with 14 bases in between. Germline V gene sequence: CDR1 MNHNS, CDR2 SASEGT. CDR3 loop: CASSEPGGRGYEQYF. The DNA of the CDR3 is TGTGCCAGCAGTGAACCAGGGGGGCGGGGCTACGAGCAGTACTTC.

The chain employs TRBV6-6 and TRBJ1-5; TRBD1 agrees at 7 bases. The germline V gene has CDR1 MNHNY and CDR2 SVGAGI (reference sequence). Germline trimming cut 8 bases from V and 1 base from J; bases unmatched to any gene: 5. This CDR3 is built from 14 residues. The CDR3, as DNA: TGTGCCAGCGGACTGACAGGGAGCAATCAGCCCCAGCATTTT. Its protein is CASGLTGSNQPQHF.

V usage is TRBV6-5 and J usage is TRBJ2-1, with D maybe TRBD2 (6 bases). This CDR3 region has 14 residues. Germline CDR1 is MNHEY and CDR2 is SVGAGI. V gave up 4 bases and J gave up 7 bases, with 14 bases separating them. CDR3 sequence: CASSSPRGLNEQFF. In DNA form, the CDR3 reads TGTGCCAGCAGTTCCCCCCGGGGACTGAATGAGCAGTTCTTC.

The gene calls are TRBV4-3 and TRBJ1-6, with D uncertain. This CDR3 is 15 amino acids long. Looked up from germline, CDR1 is LGHNA and CDR2 is YSLEER. Deletions cut 0 bases from V and 9 bases from J, with 12 bases between. Written as DNA, the CDR3 is TGCGCCAGCAGCCAAGAGAGGGCCCCGGGTTCACCCCTCCACTTT. Encoded protein: CASSQERAPGSPLHF.